Reported below is one T cell receptor (beta chain). Its antigen is unidentified. This specimen comes from a study of radiation and T cells in renal cell carcinoma. The method was immunoSEQ multiplex PCR; TCRdb's version includes in-frame clones alone and lacks a portion of them. This table has fewer than 200,000 clones, about 87% appearing once. Study outcomes and limitations: No pretreatment tumor biopsies were available for baseline clonotypes.

Time point reported: blood 4 weeks post-SBRT, at nephrectomy. Stated treatment: 15 Gy SBRT to primary tumor, nephrectomy 4 weeks later. Nephrectomy followed 15 Gy stereotactic body radiation by 4 weeks. This renal cell carcinoma was of the clear cell type. The sequence was obtained from a woman in her fifties or sixties with renal cell carcinoma. The sequenced sample was blood, obtained from a patient whose treatment included radiotherapy and nephrectomy.

CDR3 region: CASRTMNTEAFF. CDR3 bases: TGTGCCAGCAGGACTATGAACACTGAAGCTTTCTTT. The rearrangement links TRBV2 to TRBJ1-1; D uncertain. The CDR3 loop spans 12 amino acids. V shed 6 bases and J shed 0 bases, with 5 bases lying between them. Germline V gene data show CDR1 as SNHLY and CDR2 as FYNNEI.